This TCR beta chain was found in a study of T cell responses to AZD1222 COVID-19 vaccine. Study-wide points: White British ancestry dominated among donors, who included more females, and clonal diversity was possibly underestimated.

About this clone: The antigen is unknown.

Data came from immunoSEQ multiplex PCR; TCRdb stores just in-frame clones and leaves some out. The sample yields some 170,000 clones, 90% to 95% seen once. The sample was peripheral blood, taken 28 days after the second AZD1222 dose. The TCR was taken from an adult who received the AZD1222 COVID-19 vaccine.

CDR3 sequence: CASSLTGNIYGYTF. In DNA, the CDR3 is TGTGCCAGCAGCTTGACAGGGAACATCTATGGCTACACCTTC. V usage is TRBV7-2 and J usage is TRBJ1-2; 7 positions agree with TRBD1. After removal of 3 bases from V and 4 bases from J, the junction contained 5 bases not matched to a gene. The germline gives CDR1 SGHTA, CDR2 FQGNSA. The CDR3 is 14 residues long.